This TCR beta chain was sequenced during a study of long-term antiretroviral therapy in people with HIV. The libraries were made with immunoSEQ v3.0 at survey level. Assay used: immunoSEQ multiplex PCR; TCRdb lists only in-frame clones, some missing. Of about 22,000 clones in the sample, around 86% were seen once. V was cut by 1 base and J by 4 bases, with 10 bases left in between. Looked up from germline, CDR1 is MGHRA and CDR2 is YSYEKL. CDR3 length: 14 amino acids. This chain uses TRBV4-1 with TRBJ1-1; D not certain. The sample was unsorted PBMCs, taken 1.8 years before starting antiretroviral therapy. This TCR was sampled from a woman in her 30s with HIV. CDR3 region: CASSQVIAATEAFF. As DNA, the CDR3 is TGCGCCAGCAGCCAAGTAATCGCAGCCACTGAAGCTTTCTTT.